The 20 T cell receptor beta chains reported below all come from one sample, sequenced in a study of blood T cell repertoires in COVID-19. Clones were read by immunoSEQ multiplex PCR, and TCRdb kept only the in-frame ones, dropping some. The sample contains about 350,000 clones, less than 90% of which appear only once. The material sequenced was PBMCs or T cells enriched from blood (not recorded which). The receptors originated from a woman between 25 and 40 years old who had recovered from COVID-19.

The V call is TRBV16, the J call TRBJ2-1; the match to TRBD1 covers 12 bases. Looked up from germline, CDR1 is KGHSY and CDR2 is FQNENV. The CDR3 spans 15 residues. The trim removed 5 bases at V and 8 bases at J, leaving 7 bases unmatched. The CDR3 nucleotides read TGTGCCAGCAGCGCGGGACAGGGGGCTGGGGATGAGCAGTTCTTC. Its protein is CASSAGQGAGDEQFF.

The J gene is TRBJ2-6, the V gene TRBV7-2; maybe TRBD1 (6 bases). The CDR3 is 18 amino acids. Germline loops: CDR1 SGHTA, CDR2 FQGNSA. Trimming cost V 6 bases and J 0 bases, with 18 bases left between them. CDR3 loop: CASRPNRDIASGANVLTF. The CDR3 DNA reads TGTGCCAGCAGACCTAACAGGGACATTGCCTCTGGGGCCAACGTCCTGACTTTC.

V is TRBV11-3 and J is TRBJ2-2, with D uncertain. The V end lost 3 bases, the J end lost 1 base, and 9 bases lay between the germline ends. The CDR3 loop spans 15 amino acids. In germline, CDR1 is SGHNT, CDR2 YENEEA. The CDR3 DNA sequence: TGTGCCAGCAGCTTCGTCGGTGGGAACACCGGGGAGCTGTTTTTT. Its translation: CASSFVGGNTGELFF. Full variable domain (outside the CDR3, taken from reference TRBV11-3 and TRBJ2-2): EAGVVQSPRYKIIEKKQPVAFWCNPISGHNTLYWYLQNLGQGPELLIRYENEEAVDDSQLPKDRFSAERLKGVDSTLKIQPAELGDSAVYLCASSFVGGNTGELFFGEGSRLTVL.

In its sample, this clone was seen a few times. The J gene is TRBJ2-2, the V gene TRBV7-2; 7 bases are shared with TRBD2. The trim removed 2 bases at V and 0 bases at J, leaving 3 bases unmatched. Germline CDR1 SGHTA, CDR2 FQGNSA. This CDR3 is 16 amino acids long. The chain's CDR3 is CASSLWAGANTGELFF. The CDR3 DNA sequence: TGTGCCAGCAGCTTATGGGCGGGAGCGAACACCGGGGAGCTGTTTTTT.

This clone appeared a single time. The chain is built from TRBV20-1 and TRBJ1-2; unclear D gene. The CDR3 runs 13 residues. V was trimmed by 3 bases and J by 6 bases, leaving 14 bases between them. Germline V gives CDR1 DFQATT, CDR2 SNEGSKA (reference sequence). The CDR3: CSASTGILNGYTF. For the CDR3, the DNA is TGCAGTGCTAGTACGGGGATTCTCAATGGCTACACCTTC.

Concerning this clone: In the same sample, other DNA sequences code for this CDR3. The V and J genes are TRBV9 and TRBJ2-7, with 7 bases fitting TRBD1. Germline values: CDR1 SGDLS, CDR2 YYNGEE. Trimming cost V 2 bases and J 4 bases; bases outside gene matches: 6. This CDR3 is 14 amino acids long. The CDR3 protein is CASSVGTEPYEQYF. The DNA for the CDR3 is TGTGCCAGCAGCGTTGGGACAGAACCTTACGAGCAGTACTTC. Full variable domain (remainder filled in from reference TRBV9 and TRBJ2-7): DSGVTQTPKHLITATGQRVTLRCSPRSGDLSVYWYQQSLDQGLQFLIQYYNGEERAKGNILERFSAQQFPDLHSELNLSSLELGDSALYFCASSVGTEPYEQYFGPGTRLTVT.

The V and J genes are TRBV18 and TRBJ1-5; D is ambiguous. The CDR3 is made up of 14 amino acids. V was trimmed by 2 bases and J by 5 bases, leaving 10 bases between them. CDR1 and CDR2 from the germline V gene are KGHSH and LQKENI. Written as DNA, the CDR3 is TGTGCCAGCTCACCAGGGGTGGGAGATCAGCCCCAGCATTTT. This translates into CASSPGVGDQPQHF.

The V call is TRBV28, the J call TRBJ2-7; 12 bases match TRBD2. With 5 bases clipped from V and 6 bases from J, the junction kept 14 bases outside the gene matches. CDR1 MDHEN and CDR2 SYDVKM come from the germline V gene. The CDR3 has 17 residues. The DNA of the CDR3 is TGTGCCAGCAGTCCGAGGACTAGCGGGGCCCTCCTCTTCGAGCAGTACTTC. The encoded protein is CASSPRTSGALLFEQYF.

The V call is TRBV28, the J call TRBJ1-1; D is possibly TRBD1 (6 bases). The CDR3 covers 16 residues. V lost 3 bases, J lost 5 bases, and 19 bases lay in between. Germline V gives CDR1 MDHEN, CDR2 SYDVKM. The CDR3: CASSLPEGRGRTEAFF. In DNA form, the CDR3 reads TGTGCCAGCAGTTTGCCAGAGGGCAGGGGACGGACTGAAGCTTTCTTT.

The chain links TRBV6-2 or TRBV6-3 to TRBJ1-5; 7 bases are a match to TRBD1. Trimming at V came to 6 bases and at J to 1 base, leaving 6 bases not matched to a gene. Germline V CDR1 and CDR2: MNHEY, SVGEGT. The CDR3 has 15 residues. Here the CDR3 reads CASRYRGGSNQPQHF. As DNA, the CDR3 is TGTGCCAGCAGATACAGGGGAGGGAGCAATCAGCCCCAGCATTTT.

The chain recombines TRBV5-1 with TRBJ2-1; 12 positions match TRBD1. The junction had 2 bases not matched to a gene; V was cut back by 2 bases and J by 8 bases. The CDR3 loop spans 14 amino acids. Germline CDR1 SGHRS, CDR2 YFSETQ. CDR3 sequence reads: CASSFGTGGDEQFF. The CDR3, as DNA: TGCGCCAGCAGCTTCGGGACAGGGGGCGATGAGCAGTTCTTC. Variable domain in full (rest from reference TRBV5-1 and TRBJ2-1): KAGVTQTPRYLIKTRGQQVTLSCSPISGHRSVSWYQQTPGQGLQFLFEYFSETQRNKGNFPGRFSGRQFSNSRSEMNVSTLELGDSALYLCASSFGTGGDEQFFGPGTRLTVL.

The chain joins TRBV15 to TRBJ2-5; 7 nucleotides line up with TRBD1. The CDR3 has 17 residues. V gave up 0 bases and J gave up 6 bases; unmatched junction bases: 13. Germline V gene lookup returns CDR1 LNHNV and CDR2 YYDKDF (reference sequence). In DNA form, the CDR3 reads TGTGCCACCAGCAGAGATCGTGGACAGGCCCCGGAGAAGACCCAGTACTTC. It encodes CATSRDRGQAPEKTQYF.

The chain uses TRBV28 and TRBJ2-4, with a weak D call TRBD2 (6 bases). Germline V gene sequence: CDR1 MDHEN, CDR2 SYDVKM. Trimming left V 4 bases short and J 0 bases short, with 13 bases between. The CDR3 is 16 amino acids. The CDR3 sequence is CASSSPGLLAKNIQYF. The CDR3 bases are TGTGCCAGCAGTTCCCCGGGACTCCTAGCCAAAAACATTCAGTACTTC.

This clone showed up just once. The same CDR3 can be traced to other DNA sequences in this sample. This chain links TRBV5-1 with TRBJ2-7; TRBD1 is a possible D gene (6 bases). V was cut by 3 bases and J by 4 bases, with 11 bases left in between. This CDR3 is built from 13 residues. Germline V gene sequence: CDR1 SGHRS, CDR2 YFSETQ. CDR3 bases: TGCGCCAGCAGCTCCGGACAGAGTTACGAGCAGTACTTC. It encodes CASSSGQSYEQYF.

The V and J genes are TRBV5-1 and TRBJ2-3; D is unresolved. This CDR3 region has 11 residues. The germline V gene encodes CDR1 SGHRS and CDR2 YFSETQ. Trimming shortened V by 3 bases and J by 5 bases, and 4 bases separated the two germline ends. CDR3 nucleotides: TGCGCCAGCAGCTCTAAAGATACGCAGTATTTT. Protein: CASSSKDTQYF. Complete variable domain (other parts from reference TRBV5-1 and TRBJ2-3): KAGVTQTPRYLIKTRGQQVTLSCSPISGHRSVSWYQQTPGQGLQFLFEYFSETQRNKGNFPGRFSGRQFSNSRSEMNVSTLELGDSALYLCASSSKDTQYFGPGTRLTVL.

This clone was counted once. This chain joins TRBV5-1 and TRBJ2-5; tentatively, D is TRBD2 (6 bases). CDR3 length equals 15 residues. Per the germline V gene, CDR1 is SGHRS and CDR2 is YFSETQ. V was cut by 0 bases and J by 4 bases, with 13 bases left in between. The CDR3 protein is CASSLAKRGGETQYF. CDR3 nucleotide sequence: TGCGCCAGCAGCTTGGCCAAGAGGGGAGGAGAGACCCAGTACTTC.

Turning to this clone: Other nucleotide sequences from this sample produce the same CDR3. The chain combines TRBV28 with TRBJ2-3; 10 nucleotides align to TRBD2. The V gene's germline CDR1 is MDHEN and CDR2 SYDVKM. The CDR3 has 15 amino acids. Losses at the gene ends were 2 bases for V and 1 base for J; bases not matched to a gene: 0. The CDR3 here is CASSLLAGGTDTQYF. The DNA for the CDR3 is TGTGCCAGCAGTTTACTAGCGGGGGGCACAGATACGCAGTATTTT.

The chain carries TRBV2 and TRBJ1-6, with 7 bases matching TRBD1. With 8 bases clipped from V and 8 bases from J, the junction kept 9 bases outside the gene matches. The CDR3 totals 14 residues. Germline V gene sequence: CDR1 SNHLY, CDR2 FYNNEI. Here the CDR3 DNA reads TGTGCCAGCCAGGAGAACAGGGGAGATTCACCCCTCCACTTT. Amino acids: CASQENRGDSPLHF.

V usage is TRBV7-8 and J usage is TRBJ1-1, with unresolved D. The CDR3 spans 14 residues. Trimming shortened V by 1 base and J by 1 base, and 7 bases separated the two germline ends. The V gene's germline CDR1 is SGHVS and CDR2 FQNEAQ. The CDR3 here is CASSLVAGNTEAFF. CDR3 coding DNA: TGTGCCAGCAGCTTAGTGGCAGGGAACACTGAAGCTTTCTTT.

The chain has TRBV9 and TRBJ2-1, with 11 bases matching TRBD1. The CDR3 runs to 15 residues. V lost 3 bases and J lost 5; bases outside the gene matches: 4. Germline assignment: CDR1 SGDLS and CDR2 YYNGEE. As DNA, the CDR3 is TGTGCCAGCAGCGGCGGACAGGGGGCGAACAATGAGCAGTTCTTC. Residues: CASSGGQGANNEQFF.